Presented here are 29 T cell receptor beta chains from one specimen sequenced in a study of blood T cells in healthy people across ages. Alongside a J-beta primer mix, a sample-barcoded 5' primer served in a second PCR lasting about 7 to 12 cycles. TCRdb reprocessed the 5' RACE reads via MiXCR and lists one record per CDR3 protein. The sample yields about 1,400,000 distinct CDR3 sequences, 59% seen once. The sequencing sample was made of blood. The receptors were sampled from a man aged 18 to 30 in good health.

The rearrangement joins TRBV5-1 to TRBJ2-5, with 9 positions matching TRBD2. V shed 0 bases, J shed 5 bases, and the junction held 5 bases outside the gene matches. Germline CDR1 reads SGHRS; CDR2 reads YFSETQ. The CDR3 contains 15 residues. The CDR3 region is CASSLERSGGETQYF. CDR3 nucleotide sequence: TGCGCCAGCAGCTTGGAACGGAGCGGGGGGGAGACCCAGTACTTC.

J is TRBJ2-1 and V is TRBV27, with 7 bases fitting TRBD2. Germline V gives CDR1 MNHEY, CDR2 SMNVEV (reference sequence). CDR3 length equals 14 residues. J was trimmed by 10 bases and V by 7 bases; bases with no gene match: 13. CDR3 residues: CASTALAPGEEQFF. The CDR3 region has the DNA TGTGCCAGCACGGCACTAGCGCCCGGTGAGGAGCAGTTCTTC.

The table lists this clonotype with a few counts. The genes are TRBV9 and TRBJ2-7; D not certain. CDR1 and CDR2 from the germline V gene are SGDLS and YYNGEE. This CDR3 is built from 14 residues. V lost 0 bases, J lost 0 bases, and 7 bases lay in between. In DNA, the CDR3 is TGTGCCAGCAGCGTAGATCCAAACTCCTACGAGCAGTACTTC. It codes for CASSVDPNSYEQYF.

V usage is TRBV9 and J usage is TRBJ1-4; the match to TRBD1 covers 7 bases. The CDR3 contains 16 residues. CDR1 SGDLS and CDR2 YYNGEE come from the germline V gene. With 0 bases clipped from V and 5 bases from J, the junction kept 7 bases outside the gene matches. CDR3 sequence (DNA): TGTGCCAGCAGCGTAGCCCCGGGACAGTACAATGAAAAACTGTTTTTT. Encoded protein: CASSVAPGQYNEKLFF.

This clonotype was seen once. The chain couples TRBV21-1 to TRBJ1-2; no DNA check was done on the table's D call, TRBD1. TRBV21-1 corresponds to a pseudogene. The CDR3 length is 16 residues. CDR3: CASSLRSVPGPHGYTF. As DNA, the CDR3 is TGTGCCAGCAGCCTCCGGTCCGTCCCGGGACCTCATGGCTACACCTTC.

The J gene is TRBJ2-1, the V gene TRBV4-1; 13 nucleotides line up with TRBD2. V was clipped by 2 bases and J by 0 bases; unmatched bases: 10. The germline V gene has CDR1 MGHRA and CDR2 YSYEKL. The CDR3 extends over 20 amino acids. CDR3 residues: CASSQTSGRVVASSYNEQFF. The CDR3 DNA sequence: TGCGCCAGCAGCCAAACTAGCGGGAGGGTGGTCGCGAGCTCCTACAATGAGCAGTTCTTC.

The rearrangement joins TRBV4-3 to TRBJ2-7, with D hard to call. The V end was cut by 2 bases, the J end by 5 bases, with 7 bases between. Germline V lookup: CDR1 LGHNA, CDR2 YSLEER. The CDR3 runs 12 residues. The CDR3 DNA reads TGCGCCAGCAGCCAACCTGAAAACGAGCAGTACTTC. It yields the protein CASSQPENEQYF.

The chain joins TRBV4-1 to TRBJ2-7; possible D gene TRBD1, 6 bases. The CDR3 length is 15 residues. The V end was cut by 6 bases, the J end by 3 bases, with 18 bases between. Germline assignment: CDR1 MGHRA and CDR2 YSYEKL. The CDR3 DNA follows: TGCGCCAGCAGGGAGTTGGCAGGGGAAATCTACGAGCAGTACTTC. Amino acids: CASRELAGEIYEQYF.

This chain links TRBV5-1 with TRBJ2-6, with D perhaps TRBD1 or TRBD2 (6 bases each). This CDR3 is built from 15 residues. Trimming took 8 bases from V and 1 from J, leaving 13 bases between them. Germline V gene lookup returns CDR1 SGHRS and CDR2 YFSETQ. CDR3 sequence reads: CASSGTGSGANVLTF. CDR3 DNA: TGCGCCAGTAGCGGAACAGGGTCTGGGGCCAACGTCCTGACTTTC.

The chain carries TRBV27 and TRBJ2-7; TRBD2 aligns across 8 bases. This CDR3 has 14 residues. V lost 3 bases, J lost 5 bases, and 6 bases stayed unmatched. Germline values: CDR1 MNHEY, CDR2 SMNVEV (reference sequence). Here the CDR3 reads CASSLGVAGHEQYF. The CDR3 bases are TGTGCCAGCAGTTTGGGTGTAGCGGGACACGAGCAGTACTTC.

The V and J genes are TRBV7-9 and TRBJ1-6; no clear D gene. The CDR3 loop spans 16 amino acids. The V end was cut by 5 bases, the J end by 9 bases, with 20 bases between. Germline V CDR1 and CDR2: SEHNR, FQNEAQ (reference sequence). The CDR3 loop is CASSQSGPPRGSPLHF. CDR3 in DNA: TGTGCCAGCAGCCAATCCGGGCCCCCAAGAGGTTCACCCCTCCACTTT.

The CDR3 coding sequence is TGTGCCAGCAGCCAGCCGGGACTAGCGGGGTCAAAGGGCTACGAGCAGTACTTC. This encodes CASSQPGLAGSKGYEQYF. The chain joins TRBV7-2 to TRBJ2-5, with TRBD2 matching 13 bases. The DNA end lines up better with TRBJ2-7; the J call may be wrong. The length of the CDR3 is 18 residues. Germline V CDR1 and CDR2: SGHTA, FQGNSA.

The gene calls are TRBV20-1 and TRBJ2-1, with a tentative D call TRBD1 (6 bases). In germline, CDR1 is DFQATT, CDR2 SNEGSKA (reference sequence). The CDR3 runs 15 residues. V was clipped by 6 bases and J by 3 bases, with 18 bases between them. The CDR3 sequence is CSARGSELLYNEQFF. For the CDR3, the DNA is TGCAGTGCCAGGGGATCAGAACTACTCTACAATGAGCAGTTCTTC.

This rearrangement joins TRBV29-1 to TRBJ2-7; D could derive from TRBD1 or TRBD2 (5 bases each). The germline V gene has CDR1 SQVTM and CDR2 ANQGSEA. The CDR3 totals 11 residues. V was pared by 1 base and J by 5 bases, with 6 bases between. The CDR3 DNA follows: TGCAGCGTTGAAGGGGGGAACGAGCAGTACTTC. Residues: CSVEGGNEQYF.

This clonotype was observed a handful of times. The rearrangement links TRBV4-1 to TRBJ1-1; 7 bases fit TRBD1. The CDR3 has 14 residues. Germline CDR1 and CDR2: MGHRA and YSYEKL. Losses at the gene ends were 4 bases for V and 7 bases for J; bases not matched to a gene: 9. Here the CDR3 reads CASSPGQINGEAFF. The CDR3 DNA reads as TGCGCCAGCAGCCCGGGACAGATAAACGGTGAAGCTTTCTTT.

The CDR3 DNA sequence: TGCAGTGCTAGAATCAGAACCGGGACCGTCCCCTACGAGCAGTACTTC. Its translation: CSARIRTGTVPYEQYF. J is TRBJ2-4 and V is TRBV20-1; D possibly matches TRBD1 or TRBD2 (5 bases each). The DNA matches TRBJ2-7 better at its end, which makes the J call doubtful. From germline, CDR1 is DFQATT and CDR2 SNEGSKA (reference sequence). CDR3 length equals 16 residues.

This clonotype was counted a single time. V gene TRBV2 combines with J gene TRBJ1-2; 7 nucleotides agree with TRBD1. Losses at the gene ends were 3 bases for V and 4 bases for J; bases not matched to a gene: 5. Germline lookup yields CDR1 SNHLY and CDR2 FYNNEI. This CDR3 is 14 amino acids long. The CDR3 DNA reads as TGTGCCAGCAGTGAGCAGGGGGTGTTCTATGGCTACACCTTC. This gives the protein CASSEQGVFYGYTF.

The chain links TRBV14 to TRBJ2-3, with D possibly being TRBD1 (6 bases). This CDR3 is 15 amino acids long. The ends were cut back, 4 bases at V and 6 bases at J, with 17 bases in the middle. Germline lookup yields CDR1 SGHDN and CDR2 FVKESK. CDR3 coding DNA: TGTGCCAGCAGCCCCCAGGGGCAGGGGAAGGATACGCAGTATTTT. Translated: CASSPQGQGKDTQYF.

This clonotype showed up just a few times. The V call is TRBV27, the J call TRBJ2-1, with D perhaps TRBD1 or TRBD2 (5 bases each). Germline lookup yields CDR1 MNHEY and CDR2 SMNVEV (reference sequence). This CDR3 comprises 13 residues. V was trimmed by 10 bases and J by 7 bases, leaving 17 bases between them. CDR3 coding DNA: TGTGCCACCCGGGGCTCAATTAGAAATGAGCAGTTCTTC. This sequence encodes CATRGSIRNEQFF.

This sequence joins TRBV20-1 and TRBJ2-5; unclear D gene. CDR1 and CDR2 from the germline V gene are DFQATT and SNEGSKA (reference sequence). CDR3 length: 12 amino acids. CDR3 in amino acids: CSLRTKQETQYF. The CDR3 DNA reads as TGCAGCCTTAGAACCAAGCAAGAGACCCAGTACTTC.

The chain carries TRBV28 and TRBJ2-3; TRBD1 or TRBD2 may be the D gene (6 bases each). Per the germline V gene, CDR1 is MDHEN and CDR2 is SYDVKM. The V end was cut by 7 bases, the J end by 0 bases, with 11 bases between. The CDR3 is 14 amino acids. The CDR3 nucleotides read TGTGCCAGCATTACGGGGGCTAGCACAGATACGCAGTATTTT. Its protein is CASITGASTDTQYF.

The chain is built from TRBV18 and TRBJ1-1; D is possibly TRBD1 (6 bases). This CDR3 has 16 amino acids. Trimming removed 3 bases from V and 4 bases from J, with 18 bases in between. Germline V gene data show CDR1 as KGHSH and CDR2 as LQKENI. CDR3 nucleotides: TGTGCCAGCTCACCCCGACTGGGGGGCGCGGTCACTGAAGCTTTCTTT. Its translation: CASSPRLGGAVTEAFF.

The CDR3 protein is CASSIRDANYGYTF. DNA of the CDR3: TGTGCCAGTAGTATCCGGGACGCTAACTATGGCTACACCTTC. The chain carries TRBV19 and TRBJ1-2; TRBD1 might be the D (5 bases). The CDR3 contains 14 residues. In germline, CDR1 is LNHDA, CDR2 SQIVND (reference sequence). V lost 3 bases and J 0 bases, leaving 8 bases between the germline ends. Drawing the rest from reference TRBV19 and TRBJ1-2, the complete variable domain is DGGITQSPKYLFRKEGQNVTLSCEQNLNHDAMYWYRQDPGQGLRLIYYSQIVNDFQKGDIAEGYSVSREKKESFPLTVTSAQKNPTAFYLCASSIRDANYGYTFGSGTRLTVV.

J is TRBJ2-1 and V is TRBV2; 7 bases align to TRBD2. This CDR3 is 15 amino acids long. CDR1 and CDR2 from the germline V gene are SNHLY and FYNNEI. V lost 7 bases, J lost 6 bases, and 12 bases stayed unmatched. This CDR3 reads CASKPSLGGGNEQFF. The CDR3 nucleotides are TGTGCCAGCAAACCCTCACTAGGCGGGGGCAATGAGCAGTTCTTC.

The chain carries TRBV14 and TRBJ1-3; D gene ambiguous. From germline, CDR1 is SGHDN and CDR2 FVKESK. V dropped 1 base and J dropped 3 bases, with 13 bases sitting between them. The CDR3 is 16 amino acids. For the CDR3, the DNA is TGTGCCAGCAGCCAAGTTCGCGCAAGACATGGAAACACCATATATTTT. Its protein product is CASSQVRARHGNTIYF.

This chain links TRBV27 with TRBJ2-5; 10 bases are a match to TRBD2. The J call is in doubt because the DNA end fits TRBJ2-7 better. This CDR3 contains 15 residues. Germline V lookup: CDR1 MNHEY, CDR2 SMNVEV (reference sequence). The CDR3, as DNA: TGTGCCAGTTTAGGGCCTAGCGGGGGAGGCTACGAGCAGTACTTC. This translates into CASLGPSGGGYEQYF.

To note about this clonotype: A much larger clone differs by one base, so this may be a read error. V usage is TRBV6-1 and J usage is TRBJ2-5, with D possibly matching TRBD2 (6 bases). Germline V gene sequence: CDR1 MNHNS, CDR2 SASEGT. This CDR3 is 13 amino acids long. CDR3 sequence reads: CANSGDFQETQYF. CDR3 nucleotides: TGTGCCAACAGTGGGGACTTCCAAGAGACCCAGTACTTC.

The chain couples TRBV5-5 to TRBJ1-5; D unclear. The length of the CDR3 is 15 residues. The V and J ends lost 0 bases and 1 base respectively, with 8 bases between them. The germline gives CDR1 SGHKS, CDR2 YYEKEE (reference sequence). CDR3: CASSLGWASNQPQHF. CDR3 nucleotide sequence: TGTGCCAGCAGCTTGGGATGGGCCAGCAATCAGCCCCAGCATTTT.

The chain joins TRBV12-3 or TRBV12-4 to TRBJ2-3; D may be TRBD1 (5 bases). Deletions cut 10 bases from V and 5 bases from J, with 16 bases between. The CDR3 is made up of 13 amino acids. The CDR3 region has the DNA TGTGCCACTAAAAGGGGTTCGGGAGATACGCAGTATTTT. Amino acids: CATKRGSGDTQYF.